What follows are 19 T cell receptor beta chains derived from one specimen sequenced in a study of blood T cells in healthy people across ages. The use of a sample-barcoded 5' primer and a J-beta primer mix characterized a second PCR of roughly 7 to 11 cycles. TCRdb reprocessed the 5' RACE reads via MiXCR and lists one record per CDR3 protein. The sample records 650,000 to 1,000,000 distinct CDR3 sequences, around 34% being singletons. Sequenced material: blood. Every receptor here comes from a man in his late teens or twenties in good health.

This chain connects TRBV30 to TRBJ2-5, with D maybe TRBD1 (6 bases). Trimming cost V 1 base and J 2 bases, with 17 bases left between them. The CDR3 loop spans 16 amino acids. Germline V gene data show CDR1 as GTSNPN and CDR2 as SVGIG (reference sequence). In DNA form, the CDR3 reads TGTGCCTGGAGTGGGCGACCGGGACAACCGCAAGAGACCCAGTACTTC. This gives the protein CAWSGRPGQPQETQYF.

As regards this clonotype: An end of the junction does not agree with germline; a read error may underlie this. The genes are TRBV20-1 and TRBJ2-5; D is undetermined. This CDR3 is 11 amino acids long. Per the germline V gene, CDR1 is DFQATT and CDR2 is SNEGSKA (reference sequence). CDR3 protein: CSARDREAQYF. The DNA of the CDR3 is TGCAGTGCTAGAGATCGAGAGGCCCAGTACTTC.

This sequence joins TRBV12-3 or TRBV12-4 and TRBJ1-2; no clear D gene. The CDR3 contains 14 residues. V dropped 5 bases and J dropped 4 bases, with 14 bases sitting between them. Here the CDR3 DNA reads TGTGCCAGCAGTCCCCCGGGCGGATCCTATGGCTACACCTTC. Translation: CASSPPGGSYGYTF.

A few counts support this clonotype. The rearrangement uses TRBV5-1 and TRBJ2-5; no definite D call. V was shortened by 7 bases and J by 13 bases, with 14 bases between the two germline ends. The CDR3 has 10 amino acids. Per germline, CDR1 SGHRS and CDR2 YFSETQ. The CDR3 region is CASGPQRRYF. The CDR3 DNA is TGCGCCAGCGGTCCCCAAAGAAGGTACTTC.

J is TRBJ2-1 and V is TRBV10-3; D not certain. CDR3 size: 15 residues. CDR1 is ENHRY, CDR2 SYGVKD, per germline. Trimming removed 2 bases from V and 7 bases from J, with 15 bases in between. CDR3 amino acids: CAISERLDPGNEQFF. CDR3 nucleotide sequence: TGTGCCATCAGTGAGAGGCTGGACCCAGGTAATGAGCAGTTCTTC.

Ten or more counts support this clonotype. The rearrangement uses TRBV4-3 and TRBJ2-2, with TRBD2 matching over 16 bases. Germline CDR1 is LGHNA and CDR2 is YSLEER. CDR3 length: 17 amino acids. The J segment lost 6 bases and the V segment lost 3 bases, leaving 4 bases of the junction unmatched. CDR3 coding DNA: TGCGCCAGCAGCCAGGGGACTAGCGGGGGGGTTTCCGGGGAGCTGTTTTTT. This encodes CASSQGTSGGVSGELFF.

This clonotype has ten or more counts. V and J are TRBV7-2 and TRBJ2-5; D gene ambiguous. The CDR3 has 15 amino acids. V lost 4 bases and J lost 2, with 14 bases in between. In germline, CDR1 is SGHTA, CDR2 FQGNSA. CDR3 bases: TGTGCCAGCAGCTCCAAGACACCAGGTCAAGAGACCCAGTACTTC. Residues: CASSSKTPGQETQYF.

The V and J genes are TRBV24-1 and TRBJ2-1; no clear D. This CDR3 spans 13 amino acids. Trimming removed 8 bases from V and 7 bases from J, with 14 bases in between. Germline lookup yields CDR1 KGHDR and CDR2 SFDVKD. CDR3 bases: TGTGCCACCACCGATTCCCTGGGGAATGAGCAGTTCTTC. Translation: CATTDSLGNEQFF.

Regarding this clonotype: With a much larger clone just one base away, this may be a read error. V usage is TRBV6-1 and J usage is TRBJ2-1; tentative D call: TRBD2 (6 bases). CDR1 and CDR2 (germline): MNHNS, SASEGT. The CDR3 sequence is 12 residues long. Between the trimmed V and J ends, which lost 7 bases and 10 bases, there was a span of 14 bases. The DNA of the CDR3 is TGTGCCAGCATGCGGGGAAGGTACGAGCAGTTCTTC. Amino acid sequence: CASMRGRYEQFF.

This clonotype was observed many times. The genes are TRBV7-9 and TRBJ2-1, with TRBD1 as a possible D gene (5 bases). Germline values: CDR1 SEHNR, CDR2 FQNEAQ (reference sequence). With 8 bases removed from V and 5 bases from J, the gap between germline ends came to 10 bases. The CDR3 sequence is 12 residues long. CDR3 bases: TGTGCCAGCTCTTCAGGGAACAATGAGCAGTTCTTC. Its protein product is CASSSGNNEQFF.

The chain has TRBV30 and TRBJ2-1; D remains ambiguous. The CDR3 loop spans 13 amino acids. CDR1 and CDR2 (germline): GTSNPN, SVGIG (reference sequence). V was clipped by 1 base and J by 3 bases, with 7 bases between them. The CDR3 region is CAWSGAVYNEQFF. CDR3 DNA sequence: TGTGCCTGGAGTGGGGCCGTCTACAATGAGCAGTTCTTC.

On this clonotype: One end of the junction is discordant with germline, which a read error may explain. This rearrangement joins TRBV10-3 to TRBJ2-7, with D hard to call. Germline CDR1 and CDR2: ENHRY and SYGVKD. The CDR3 has 18 residues. Here the CDR3 DNA reads TGTGCCATCAGTGAGTCGACGATAGGAGTAGAACACCCTTACGGGCAGTACTTC. This translates into CAISESTIGVEHPYGQYF.

This chain links TRBV5-1 with TRBJ2-3; TRBD1 matches 9 bases. Unmatched junction bases numbered 6, after V lost 2 bases and J lost 5 bases. CDR3 size: 15 residues. Per the germline V gene, CDR1 is SGHRS and CDR2 is YFSETQ. The CDR3 protein is CASSFRDRDQDTQYF. In nucleotides, the CDR3 is TGCGCCAGCAGCTTCCGGGACAGGGATCAAGATACGCAGTATTTT.

J is TRBJ1-1 and V is TRBV15, with D possibly matching TRBD1 (5 bases). V was pared by 4 bases and J by 6 bases, with 18 bases between. Germline loops: CDR1 LNHNV, CDR2 YYDKDF (reference sequence). The CDR3 covers 15 residues. The CDR3 nucleotides read TGTGCCACCAGCACAGGGAGATCAGGGAGATCTGAAGCTTTCTTT. Amino acid sequence: CATSTGRSGRSEAFF. The full variable domain, its missing parts supplied by reference TRBV15 and TRBJ1-1, is DAMVIQNPRYQVTQFGKPVTLSCSQTLNHNVMYWYQQKSSQAPKLLFHYYDKDFNNEADTPDNFQSRRPNTSFCFLDIRSPGLGDTAMYLCATSTGRSGRSEAFFGQGTRLTVV.

This clonotype showed up just a few times. The DNA is left out, because the CDR3 cannot be placed on it with certainty; the CDR3 is given as TCRdb lists it. V gene TRBV12-3 or TRBV12-4 combines with J gene TRBJ2-7; the D call TRBD1 from the table was never checked on the DNA. Both ends counted, the CDR3 spans 13 residues. CDR3 region: CASSSSPPYEQYF.

The chain carries TRBV5-1 and TRBJ2-7; D may match TRBD1 or TRBD2 (5 bases each). V lost 0 bases, J lost 6 bases, and 19 bases lay in between. Germline CDR1 reads SGHRS; CDR2 reads YFSETQ. This CDR3 contains 16 residues. The CDR3 reads CASSLGSRPGTVEQYF. CDR3 DNA sequence: TGCGCCAGCAGCTTGGGGAGTCGTCCAGGGACCGTCGAGCAGTACTTC.

This chain connects TRBV5-1 to TRBJ2-1; D may be TRBD1 (5 bases). The CDR3 spans 16 residues. Germline CDR1 SGHRS, CDR2 YFSETQ. V lost 0 bases and J 0 bases, leaving 10 bases between the germline ends. The CDR3 DNA is TGCGCCAGCAGCTTGGGGACAATTAGCTCCTACAATGAGCAGTTCTTC. The encoded protein is CASSLGTISSYNEQFF.

The V gene is TRBV27, the J gene TRBJ1-2; maybe TRBD1 (6 bases). The ends were cut back, 1 base at V and 7 bases at J, with 16 bases in the middle. CDR3 length: 15 residues. CDR1 MNHEY and CDR2 SMNVEV come from the germline V gene (reference sequence). Written as DNA, the CDR3 is TGTGCCAGCAGTTTATTCTCCAGGGGAGTTGGTGGCTACACCTTC. It is translated as CASSLFSRGVGGYTF.

Note on this clonotype: A read error is possible here, since a much larger clone lies one base away. The J gene is TRBJ2-1, the V gene TRBV5-1, with TRBD1 matching 11 bases. The end of the DNA fits TRBJ2-7 better, so the J call may be wrong. The CDR3 has 15 residues. Germline CDR1 reads SGHRS; CDR2 reads YFSETQ. CDR3 protein: CASRRRDRGMDEQYF. CDR3 DNA: TGCGCCAGCAGGAGACGGGACAGGGGGATGGATGAGCAGTACTTC.